This paragraph reports one TCR beta chain. The antigen is not known. As for treatment: approximately nine-day PBMC culture with coronavirus spike peptide pools or control peptides (ViraFEST assay). This sample was taken from a study of vaccination and CD4 T cells after COVID-19. V lost 5 bases and J lost 3, with 9 bases in between. Germline-derived CDR1 and CDR2 are SGHVS and FNYEAQ. This CDR3 has 13 amino acids. With the Oncomine TCR Beta short-read assay, DNA from cultured CD4+ T cells was sequenced. TCRdb re-called the PCR reads through MiXCR, storing one row per CDR3 protein. The data show about 14,000 distinct CDR3 sequences, around 55% seen once.

The sample taken for sequencing was CD4+ T cells from blood, cultured in vitro. The genes are TRBV7-6 and TRBJ2-3, with D possibly matching TRBD1 (6 bases). The clonotype originates from a human donor who had recovered from COVID-19. CDR3 loop: CASSPQGTDTQYF. Written as DNA, the CDR3 is TGTGCCAGCAGCCCCCAGGGGACAGATACGCAGTATTTT.